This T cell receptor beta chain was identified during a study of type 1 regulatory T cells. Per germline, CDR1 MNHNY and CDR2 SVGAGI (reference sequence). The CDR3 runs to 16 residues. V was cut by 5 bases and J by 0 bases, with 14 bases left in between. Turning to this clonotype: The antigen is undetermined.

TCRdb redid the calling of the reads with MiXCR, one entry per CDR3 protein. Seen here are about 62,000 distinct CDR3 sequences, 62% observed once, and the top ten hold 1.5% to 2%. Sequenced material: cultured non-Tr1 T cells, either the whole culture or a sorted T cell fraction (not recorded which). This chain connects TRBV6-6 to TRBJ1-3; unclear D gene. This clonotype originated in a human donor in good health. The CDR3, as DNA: TGTGCCAGCAGTAACACTGACGGTTACTCTGGAAACACCATATATTTT. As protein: CASSNTDGYSGNTIYF.